Below, one T cell receptor beta chain is given with its context. This specimen comes from a study of blood T cells in healthy people across ages. Germline CDR1 is SGHKS and CDR2 is YYEKEE (reference sequence). There are 16 residues in the CDR3. Trimming left V 3 bases short and J 0 bases short, with 10 bases between. It was with a sample-barcoded 5' primer and a J-beta primer mix that a second PCR of about 6 to 12 cycles was run. The template-switch adaptor, which had 12 random nucleotides, put a tag on each cDNA molecule. TCRdb called the 5' RACE reads again in MiXCR, with one record for every CDR3 protein. In the table there are 750,000 to 950,000 distinct CDR3 sequences, 20% to 30% of which are singletons. These data were also filed under a second study, of T cells of mothers and their children. Per that study: In the second PCR, M1S primer introduced barcodes and 2-4 random bases. Reads obtained per mother exceeded 8.5 million TCR beta CDR3 reads, with roughly 3.3 million obtained per child. Related mother and child pairs showed slightly greater overlap (not significant) than unrelated pairs did.

This clonotype was sampled from a boy between 5 and 17 years old in good health. Sequencing input: blood. The V and J genes are TRBV5-5 and TRBJ2-6; D ambiguous. CDR3 amino acids: CASSWLKGSGANVLTF. CDR3 bases: TGTGCCAGCAGCTGGTTGAAGGGCTCTGGGGCCAACGTCCTGACTTTC.